This paragraph covers one T cell receptor (beta chain) sequence. Its antigen is unidentified. The germline V and J ends were trimmed by 3 bases and 10 bases, with 7 bases remaining between them. The length of the CDR3 is 10 residues. CDR1 and CDR2 (germline): DFQATT, SNEGSKA (reference sequence). Measured with immunoSEQ multiplex PCR; TCRdb has only the in-frame clones, and not every one. The sample contains about 52,000 clones, roughly 86% of which appear only once. The data derive from a study of T cells in localized non-small cell lung cancer. Study-wide findings and caveats: Adjacent lung had a median roughly 58 of the 100 largest tumor clones.

The rearrangement links TRBV20-1 to TRBJ2-1; no clear D gene. The sample was PBMCs, taken before any cancer treatment. This sequence originates from a female donor with stage II lung adenocarcinoma. CDR3 coding DNA: TGCAGTGCTAGCCAACTCGAGCAGTTCTTC. It encodes CSASQLEQFF.